The T cell receptor beta chain described here comes from a study of cytomegalovirus exposure and HLA in healthy donors. Study findings and constraints: In a later analysis, HLA-associated TCR beta chains were more clonally expanded than equally common others.

PCR primers comprised 60 Vbeta and 13 Jbeta primers. Sequencing was performed with immunoSEQ multiplex PCR; in TCRdb, only in-frame clones are kept and a portion is missing. This sample contains tens of thousands of clones. As to this clone: Its target is unknown.

Healthy bone marrow donors made up the donor group. The specimen was PBMCs. The clonotype comes from a woman in her twenties or thirties in good health and CMV-seropositive.

As DNA, the CDR3 is TGTGCCAGCAGCCAAGTGTACAGGGGGAATGGCTACACCTTC. Its translation: CASSQVYRGNGYTF. The chain has TRBV4-2 and TRBJ1-2; 8 bases map to TRBD1. V gave up 1 base and J gave up 6 bases; unmatched junction bases: 4. Germline assignment: CDR1 LGHNA and CDR2 YNFKEQ. This CDR3 has 14 amino acids.